Below are 25 T cell receptor beta chains sequenced from a single sample in a study of shared clonotypes between healthy human individuals. The assay was immunoSEQ multiplex PCR, and TCRdb's table has in-frame clones only and misses some. This table holds under 2,000,000 clones, about 95% found once. Positive CCR7 selection of CD45RO-negative cells yielded the naive CD8 cells, and terminally differentiated effector memory CD45RA+ cells were excluded. Sequenced sample: naive CD8+ T cells sorted from blood. These receptors were obtained from a man aged 18 to 35 in good health.

This chain connects TRBV18 to TRBJ1-2; 12 nucleotides match TRBD1. Germline V gene sequence: CDR1 KGHSH, CDR2 LQKENI. V was pared by 0 bases and J by 6 bases, with 8 bases of the junction left unmatched. CDR3 length: 17 residues. The CDR3 here is CASSPPRDRGRGDGYTF. In DNA form, the CDR3 reads TGTGCCAGCTCACCACCGAGGGACAGGGGGCGCGGGGATGGCTACACCTTC.

The CDR3 DNA is TGTGCCAGCAGCTTACCCGGGACAGGAGCCTACGAGCAGTACTTC. It is translated as CASSLPGTGAYEQYF. The J gene is TRBJ2-7, the V gene TRBV11-1; TRBD1 matches 8 bases. CDR3 length: 15 residues. Germline CDR1 SGHAT, CDR2 FQDESV (reference sequence). V gave up 2 bases and J gave up 2 bases; unmatched junction bases: 5.

Of note for this clone: Other nucleotide sequences from this sample produce the same CDR3. The chain links TRBV13 to TRBJ2-7, with TRBD2 matching over 11 bases. The V and J ends lost 4 bases and 2 bases, in that order; junction bases with no gene match: 4. The CDR3 extends over 15 amino acids. The germline V gene encodes CDR1 PRHDT and CDR2 FYEKMQ (reference sequence). The chain's CDR3 is CASSSGLAETYEQYF. In DNA form, the CDR3 reads TGTGCCAGCAGCTCGGGACTAGCGGAAACCTACGAGCAGTACTTC.

This rearrangement joins TRBV25-1 to TRBJ1-4; no clear D. The CDR3 extends over 11 amino acids. The germline V gene encodes CDR1 MGHDK and CDR2 SYGVNS. The V end was cut by 5 bases, the J end by 8 bases, with 6 bases between. CDR3 in amino acids: CASSLGEKLFF. DNA of the CDR3: TGTGCCAGCAGTTTGGGGGAAAAACTGTTTTTT.

This chain joins TRBV13 and TRBJ1-2; 10 bases align to TRBD1. Germline CDR1 is PRHDT and CDR2 is FYEKMQ (reference sequence). This CDR3 has 15 residues. J gave up 3 bases and V 1 base, and 2 bases lay outside the gene matches. CDR3 sequence (DNA): TGTGCCAGCAGCTTAGAGGGACAGGGGTACTATGGCTACACCTTC. Its protein is CASSLEGQGYYGYTF.

The J gene is TRBJ2-7, the V gene TRBV4-1, with D perhaps TRBD1 or TRBD2 (5 bases each). CDR1 and CDR2 from the germline V gene are MGHRA and YSYEKL. This CDR3 comprises 13 residues. V was cut by 5 bases and J by 4 bases, with 12 bases left in between. The CDR3 nucleotides are TGCGCCAGCAGCTCAGGGACCCCTTACGAGCAGTACTTC. Translated, it gives CASSSGTPYEQYF.

Turning to this clone: This same CDR3 is encoded by further DNA sequences in the sample. The rearrangement links TRBV6-5 to TRBJ2-1; 9 nucleotides agree with TRBD2. Germline CDR1 is MNHEY and CDR2 is SVGAGI. The CDR3 totals 15 residues. Trimming took 6 bases from V and 0 from J; bases not matched to a gene: 3. The CDR3 DNA reads as TGTGCCAGCAGCATTAGCGGGAGCTCCTACAATGAGCAGTTCTTC. It translates to CASSISGSSYNEQFF.

This chain uses TRBV11-2 with TRBJ2-7; D is unresolved. This CDR3 has 12 residues. Trimming took 3 bases from V and 4 from J, leaving 7 bases between them. CDR1 is SGHAT, CDR2 FQNNGV, per germline. CDR3 sequence reads: CASSFHQYEQYF. The CDR3 DNA reads TGTGCCAGCAGCTTCCATCAATACGAGCAGTACTTC.

A single count supports this clone. The rearrangement joins TRBV13 to TRBJ2-3; tentatively, D is TRBD1 (6 bases). The CDR3 is 17 residues long. Germline V CDR1 and CDR2: PRHDT, FYEKMQ (reference sequence). Trimming took off 4 bases at V and 2 bases at J, with 19 bases between the two ends. CDR3 in amino acids: CASSYRGGGLVTDTQYF. In DNA form, the CDR3 reads TGTGCCAGCAGCTATAGAGGGGGTGGGTTAGTCACAGATACGCAGTATTTT.

V is TRBV6-6 and J is TRBJ2-5; D might be TRBD1 (6 bases). V was trimmed by 2 bases and J by 0 bases, leaving 10 bases between them. This CDR3 has 15 amino acids. The germline CDR1 and CDR2 sequences are MNHNY and SVGAGI (reference sequence). As DNA, the CDR3 is TGTGCCAGCAGTTACCCACAGGGAAACCAAGAGACCCAGTACTTC. It codes for CASSYPQGNQETQYF.

The genes are TRBV9 and TRBJ2-7; D possibly corresponds to TRBD2 (6 bases). Trimming took 3 bases from V and 4 from J, leaving 17 bases between them. Germline V gene sequence: CDR1 SGDLS, CDR2 YYNGEE. CDR3 size: 15 residues. The CDR3 DNA is TGTGCCAGCAGCGCATTGGGGCAGGGAGGTTACGAGCAGTACTTC. Residues: CASSALGQGGYEQYF.

The chain is built from TRBV7-6 and TRBJ1-4; TRBD1 matches 8 bases. CDR1 is SGHVS, CDR2 FNYEAQ, per germline. This CDR3 contains 17 residues. Trimming at V came to 6 bases and at J to 3 bases, leaving 12 bases not matched to a gene. The CDR3 region is CASRGWAGGPPNEKLFF. CDR3 DNA: TGTGCCAGCAGGGGTTGGGCAGGGGGCCCCCCTAATGAAAAACTGTTTTTT.

The chain has TRBV5-4 and TRBJ2-3; D ambiguous. The CDR3 has 13 amino acids. V gave up 2 bases and J gave up 4 bases, with 8 bases separating them. In germline, CDR1 is SGHNT, CDR2 YYREEE (reference sequence). The CDR3 coding sequence is TGTGCCAGCAGCTTATCAGGATCAGATACGCAGTATTTT. Amino acid sequence: CASSLSGSDTQYF. Full variable domain (outside the CDR3, taken from reference TRBV5-4 and TRBJ2-3): ETGVTQSPTHLIKTRGQQVTLRCSSQSGHNTVSWYQQALGQGPQFIFQYYREEENGRGNFPPRFSGLQFPNYSSELNVNALELDDSALYLCASSLSGSDTQYFGPGTRLTVL.

CDR3 in amino acids: CASSLGGVAYEQYF. CDR3 nucleotides: TGTGCCAGCAGTTTGGGCGGGGTGGCCTACGAGCAGTACTTC. The genes are TRBV27 and TRBJ2-7, with D possibly matching TRBD2 (6 bases). CDR3 length: 14 residues. V was pared by 3 bases and J by 2 bases, with 11 bases between. Germline CDR1 reads MNHEY; CDR2 reads SMNVEV (reference sequence).

The chain employs TRBV4-1 and TRBJ2-7; tentatively, D is TRBD1 (6 bases). V shed 2 bases and J shed 4 bases, with 12 bases lying between them. Germline CDR1 and CDR2: MGHRA and YSYEKL. The length of the CDR3 is 14 residues. The DNA for the CDR3 is TGCGCCAGCAGCCAATTGCAGGGGCAATACGAGCAGTACTTC. This gives the protein CASSQLQGQYEQYF.

As concerns this clone: The sample carries other DNA sequences with the same CDR3. This chain uses TRBV7-2 with TRBJ2-7; a weak D match, TRBD2 (6 bases). Germline V gives CDR1 SGHTA, CDR2 FQGNSA. The CDR3 contains 13 residues. Trimming removed 3 bases at V and 2 bases at J, with 8 bases between. CDR3 in DNA: TGTGCCAGCAGCTTGACGGGGGCCTACGAGCAGTACTTC. Encoded protein: CASSLTGAYEQYF. Full variable domain (remainder filled in from reference TRBV7-2 and TRBJ2-7): GAGVSQSPSNKVTEKGKDVELRCDPISGHTALYWYRQSLGQGLEFLIYFQGNSAPDKSGLPSDRFSAERTGGSVSTLTIQRTQQEDSAVYLCASSLTGAYEQYFGPGTRLTVT.

With regard to this clone: The same CDR3 can be traced to other DNA sequences in this sample. V usage is TRBV5-8 and J usage is TRBJ2-7; D unresolved. The CDR3 extends over 11 amino acids. CDR1 is SGHTS and CDR2 is YDEGEE in the germline V gene. V was shortened by 5 bases and J by 1 base, with 4 bases between the two germline ends. The CDR3 loop reads CASSPSYEQYF. Written as DNA, the CDR3 is TGTGCCAGCAGTCCTTCCTACGAGCAGTACTTC.

The chain links TRBV7-9 to TRBJ2-7; D is possibly TRBD1 or TRBD2 (6 bases each). Germline loops: CDR1 SEHNR, CDR2 FQNEAQ (reference sequence). The CDR3 totals 18 residues. V was pared by 1 base and J by 7 bases, with 26 bases between. DNA of the CDR3: TGTGCCAGCAGCTTAGGGCAGGGGAGCGGGCCAAACCCGTGGGAGCAGTACTTC. Residues: CASSLGQGSGPNPWEQYF.

The chain has TRBV6-5 and TRBJ2-3; D remains ambiguous. The germline V and J ends were trimmed by 2 bases and 1 base, with 7 bases remaining between them. This CDR3 has 14 residues. Germline CDR1 and CDR2: MNHEY and SVGAGI. For the CDR3, the DNA is TGTGCCAGCAGTTACCTCGTGGGCACAGATACGCAGTATTTT. It is translated as CASSYLVGTDTQYF.

V is TRBV29-1 and J is TRBJ2-7; 7 nucleotides align to TRBD2. Per the germline V gene, CDR1 is SQVTM and CDR2 is ANQGSEA. J lost 0 bases, V lost 6 bases, and 11 bases had no gene match. The CDR3 runs 15 residues. DNA of the CDR3: TGCAGCGTAGAACTGGCGGGAGCCAGCTCCTACGAGCAGTACTTC. Its translation is CSVELAGASSYEQYF.

CDR3 sequence (DNA): TGCGCCAGCAGCCAAGAGGGGATAGGTACTGAAGCTTTCTTT. This sequence encodes CASSQEGIGTEAFF. The V call is TRBV4-3, the J call TRBJ1-1; D remains ambiguous. CDR1 and CDR2 (germline): LGHNA, YSLEER. This CDR3 is 14 amino acids long. V lost 0 bases and J 5 bases, leaving 10 bases between the germline ends.

To note about this clone: The same CDR3 also results from other DNA sequences found in this sample. The J gene is TRBJ1-1, the V gene TRBV28; 8 nucleotides agree with TRBD1. The CDR3 runs 14 residues. CDR1 and CDR2 from the germline V gene are MDHEN and SYDVKM. V shed 2 bases, J shed 3 bases, and the junction held 2 bases outside the gene matches. The CDR3 protein is CASSLNRGYTEAFF. CDR3 bases: TGTGCCAGCAGTTTAAACAGGGGGTACACTGAAGCTTTCTTT.

The genes are TRBV7-6 and TRBJ2-2, with D possibly being TRBD2 (5 bases). CDR1 is SGHVS and CDR2 is FNYEAQ in the germline V gene. Trimming stripped 10 bases from V and 3 bases from J, with 18 bases between. This CDR3 comprises 15 residues. The CDR3 coding sequence is TGTGCCATTCGAATCCTACCGGGGTACACCGGGGAGCTGTTTTTT. Its protein is CAIRILPGYTGELFF.

Comment on this clone: The sample has other DNA sequences that encode this CDR3 too. The rearrangement joins TRBV19 to TRBJ1-4; D remains unclear. Trimming took off 3 bases at V and 8 bases at J, with 10 bases between the two ends. The CDR3 is made up of 13 amino acids. Per the germline V gene, CDR1 is LNHDA and CDR2 is SQIVND (reference sequence). The CDR3 region is CASSIDGEEKLFF. In DNA, the CDR3 is TGTGCCAGTAGTATCGACGGGGAGGAAAAACTGTTTTTT.

Details on this clone: Other DNA sequences in this sample translate to the same CDR3. This chain links TRBV11-2 with TRBJ2-3; 9 positions match TRBD1. CDR1 and CDR2 from the germline V gene are SGHAT and FQNNGV. The length of the CDR3 is 15 residues. V was pared by 5 bases and J by 0 bases, with 3 bases of the junction left unmatched. The CDR3 loop reads CASSRTGASTDTQYF. The CDR3 DNA reads TGTGCCAGCAGCCGGACAGGGGCAAGCACAGATACGCAGTATTTT.